This note documents a single T cell receptor beta chain sequence. Its antigen remains unidentified. TCRdb's copy holds only in-frame clones and misses some; the assay was immunoSEQ multiplex PCR. The profile shows about 41,000 clones, approximately 80% of them singletons. The sort gate was single viable CD3+CD4+CD8-CD45RO+ cells for memory CD4+ T cells. After thawing, CD4+ T cells were positively selected. This specimen belongs to a study of memory CD4+ T cells and cytomegalovirus serostatus. Overall study results and limits: A US-trained random forest predicted CMV serostatus with median AUC about 0.92. CD4+ memory repertoires contained about 40% of the roughly 160 reported CMV TCRbeta sequences.

The CDR3 totals 11 residues. Germline values: CDR1 MDHEN, CDR2 SYDVKM. With 2 bases removed from V and 9 bases from J, the gap between germline ends came to 8 bases. The source is an adult in good health and CMV-seronegative. Sequences were obtained from memory CD4+ T cells from blood. This chain joins TRBV28 and TRBJ2-7; possibly TRBD1 for D (6 bases). CDR3 sequence (DNA): TGTGCCAGCAGTTTAATGGGGGCGCAGTACTTC. Protein product: CASSLMGAQYF.